This T cell receptor (beta chain) was profiled in a study of patients and donors after allogeneic stem cell transplantation. This clonotype came up a few times. Each CDR3 protein gets one entry after TCRdb re-called the RT-PCR reads with MiXCR. This table holds approximately 170,000 distinct CDR3 sequences, approximately 22% found once. The CDR3 contains 13 residues. The germline V gene encodes CDR1 SQVTM and CDR2 ANQGSEA. Trimming pared 0 bases from V and 9 bases from J, leaving 12 bases between. The specimen sequenced was blood, either unsorted or a sorted T cell fraction (not recorded which). This sequence joins TRBV29-1 and TRBJ2-1; D call uncertain. The clonotype comes from a human donor who was either an allogeneic HSCT recipient or a stem cell or donor lymphocyte infusion donor (not recorded which). It is not recorded whose cells these are; they may come from a transplant donor. The CDR3 DNA sequence: TGCAGCGTTGAAGAGGACCCATCGAGTGAGCAGTTCTTC. The encoded protein is CSVEEDPSSEQFF.